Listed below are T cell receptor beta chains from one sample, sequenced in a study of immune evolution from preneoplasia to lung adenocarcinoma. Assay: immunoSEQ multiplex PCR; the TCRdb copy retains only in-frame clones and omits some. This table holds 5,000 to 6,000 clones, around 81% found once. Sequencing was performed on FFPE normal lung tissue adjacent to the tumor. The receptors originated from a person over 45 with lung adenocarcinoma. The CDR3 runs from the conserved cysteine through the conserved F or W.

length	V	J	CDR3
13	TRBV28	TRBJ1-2	CASSLTFLLGYTF
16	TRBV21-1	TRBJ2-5	CASSSPSGRRAETQYF
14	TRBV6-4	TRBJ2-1	CASSDSGFGDRVFF
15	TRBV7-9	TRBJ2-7	CASSLVGGDRYEQYF
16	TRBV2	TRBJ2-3	CASSERGRGRADTQYF
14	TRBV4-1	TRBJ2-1	CASSPQASYREQFF
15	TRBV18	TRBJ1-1	CASSPARGENTEAFF
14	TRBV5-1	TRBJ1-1	CASSLDVTGLTAFF
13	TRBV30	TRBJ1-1	CAWSVSQSTEAFF
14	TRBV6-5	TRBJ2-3	CASGRAGSTDTQYF
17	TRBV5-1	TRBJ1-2	CASSLAGTGTSSYGYTF
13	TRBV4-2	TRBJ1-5	CASSQGQGQPQHF
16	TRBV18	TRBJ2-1	CASSPTTRQDYNEQFF
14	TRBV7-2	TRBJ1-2	CASSLDPRAYGYTF
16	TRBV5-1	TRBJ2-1	CASSWGDVSSYNEQFF
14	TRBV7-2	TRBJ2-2	CASGRTDNTGELFF
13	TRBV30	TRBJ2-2	CAWTWGTAGELFF
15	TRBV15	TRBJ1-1	CATSEKTGGSTEAFF
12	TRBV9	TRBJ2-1	CASSVDVGEQFF
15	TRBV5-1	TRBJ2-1	CASSLTGGAYNEQFF
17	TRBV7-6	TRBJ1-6	CASSHRTGGSSLSPLHF
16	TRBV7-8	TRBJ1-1	CASSLVPGQGNTEAFF
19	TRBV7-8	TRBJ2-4	CASSLERPGTRLASNIQYF
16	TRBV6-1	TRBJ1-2	CASSETRDRRNYGYTF
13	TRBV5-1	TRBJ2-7	CASRSTGSYEQYF
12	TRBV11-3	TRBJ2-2	CASSLGTGELFF
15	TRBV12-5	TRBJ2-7	CASGSGTGWSYEQYF
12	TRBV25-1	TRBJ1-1	CASREGNTEAFF
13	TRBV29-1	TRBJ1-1	CSVSVGGDTEAFF
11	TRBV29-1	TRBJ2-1	CSVEWGGPKFF
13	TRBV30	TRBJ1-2	CAWTGDADYGYTF
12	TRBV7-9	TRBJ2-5	CASSLNGETQYF
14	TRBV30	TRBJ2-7	CAWTRLSRSYEQYF
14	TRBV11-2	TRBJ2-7	CASSLQLAGNEQYF
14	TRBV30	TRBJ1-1	CAWGNIGRNTEAFF
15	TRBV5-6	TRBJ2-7	CASSWTDPSSYEQYF
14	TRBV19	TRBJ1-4	CASSSDGGFEKLFF